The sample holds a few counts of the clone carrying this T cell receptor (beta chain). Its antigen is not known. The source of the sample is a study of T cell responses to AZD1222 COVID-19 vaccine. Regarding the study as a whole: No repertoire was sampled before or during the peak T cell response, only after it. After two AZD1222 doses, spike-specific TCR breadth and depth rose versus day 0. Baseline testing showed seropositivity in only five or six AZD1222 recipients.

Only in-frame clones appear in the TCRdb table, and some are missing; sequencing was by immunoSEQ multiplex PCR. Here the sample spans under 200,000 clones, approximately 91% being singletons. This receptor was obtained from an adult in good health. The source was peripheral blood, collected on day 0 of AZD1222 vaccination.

The CDR3: CASSSDRGGEQYF. The CDR3 DNA follows: TGCGCCAGCAGCTCGGACAGGGGGGGCGAGCAGTACTTC. The chain joins TRBV5-1 to TRBJ2-7, with 10 bases identical to TRBD1. Germline V gene data show CDR1 as SGHRS and CDR2 as YFSETQ. V dropped 3 bases and J dropped 6; count of bases not matched to a gene: 3. CDR3 length equals 13 residues.